This TCR beta chain was sequenced during a study of identical twins. CDR1 is MNHNS, CDR2 SASEGT, per germline. V was clipped by 5 bases and J by 1 base, with 8 bases between them. This CDR3 is 13 amino acids long. The study, taken as a whole, reports: Conclusions came from cross-sectional statistical analysis, not from following the same donors. The study found that models underestimated out-of-frame TCR alpha sharing in monozygotic twins.

The table lists this clonotype with a few counts. Its antigen is not identified. Each CDR3 protein is one row after TCRdb ran MiXCR on the 5' RACE reads. The table records some 900,000 distinct CDR3 sequences, around 12% of them present only once. These same data were also listed under a study on yellow fever vaccine responses in identical twins.

The sample taken for sequencing was PBMCs. This receptor was obtained from a young woman in good health. The gene calls are TRBV6-1 and TRBJ1-1; the D is unclear. CDR3 sequence: CASSTPGNTEAFF. CDR3 DNA sequence: TGTGCCAGCAGTACCCCGGGGAACACTGAAGCTTTCTTT.